This is a list of T cell receptor beta chains from one sample in a study of OX40 agonist ivuxolimab in advanced cancers. Profiled with immunoSEQ multiplex PCR; TCRdb holds only in-frame clones, not every one. Of 85,000 to 100,000 clones listed, around 90% are singletons. The material was CD4+ or CD8+ T cells sorted from blood, obtained in a trial of the OX40 agonist ivuxolimab. These receptors came from an adult with an advanced solid tumor such as melanoma, head and neck, liver or kidney cancer. Both conserved end residues are part of each CDR3. The order of the fields is J gene, clone size, D gene, V gene, CDR3 protein, CDR3 DNA. D genes are given only for firm matches. The listing skips clone size in some rows; elsewhere it reads once, few, many or a size class.

TRBJ1-4,.,.,TRBV9,CASSPIFATNEKLFF,TGTGCCAGCAGCCCTATCTTCGCAACTAATGAAAAACTGTTTTTT
TRBJ1-2,once,TRBD1,TRBV27,CASSFTPGQGPPTFYGYTF,TGTGCCAGCAGTTTCACTCCGGGACAGGGACCACCTACCTTCTATGGCTACACCTTC
TRBJ1-3,.,.,TRBV6-6,CASSYGGSGNTIYF,TGTGCCAGCAGTTACGGAGGGTCGGGAAACACCATATATTTT
TRBJ1-1,once,.,TRBV5-1,CASTWRGSDTEAFF,TGCGCCAGCACCTGGAGGGGGAGCGACACTGAAGCTTTCTTT
TRBJ2-1,.,TRBD2,TRBV7-9,CASSLGRTSGVYEQFF,TGTGCCAGCAGCTTAGGGCGGACTAGCGGGGTCTATGAGCAGTTCTTC
TRBJ1-1,.,TRBD1,TRBV19,CATTDRVGTEAFF,TGTGCCACAACAGACAGGGTCGGCACTGAAGCTTTCTTT
TRBJ2-7,.,.,TRBV7-9,CASSSGRYYEQYF,TGTGCCAGCAGCTCAGGCAGATATTACGAGCAGTACTTC
TRBJ1-3,.,.,TRBV19,CASKSQGSGNTIYF,TGTGCCAGTAAGTCACAGGGAAGTGGAAACACCATATATTTT
TRBJ2-5,.,.,TRBV29-1,CSVEDQGGRETQYF,TGCAGCGTTGAAGATCAGGGTGGTAGGGAGACCCAGTACTTC
TRBJ2-7,.,.,TRBV28,CASSSGDGRVYEQYF,TGTGCCAGCAGTTCCGGCGACGGACGAGTCTACGAGCAGTACTTC
TRBJ2-1,.,TRBD1,TRBV18,CASSRQGSGHNEQFF,TGTGCCAGCTCACGACAGGGCTCAGGCCACAATGAGCAGTTCTTC
TRBJ1-1,few,.,TRBV30,CAWSVQGDTEAFF,TGTGCCTGGAGTGTACAGGGTGACACTGAAGCTTTCTTT
TRBJ1-6,.,TRBD1,TRBV10-3,CAIRDRGLNSPLHF,TGTGCCATCAGGGACAGGGGACTAAATTCACCCCTCCACTTT
TRBJ1-1,.,TRBD1,TRBV16,CASSSITGVEAFF,TGTGCCAGCAGCTCAATCACAGGGGTTGAAGCTTTCTTT
TRBJ2-4,.,.,TRBV28,CASSPFRPENIQYF,TGTGCCAGCAGTCCCTTCCGCCCGGAAAACATTCAGTACTTC
TRBJ2-5,.,.,TRBV7-2,CASSSFTGGQETQYF,TGTGCCAGCAGCTCCTTCACAGGTGGGCAAGAGACCCAGTACTTC
TRBJ1-6,once,.,TRBV28,CASSLPPGAATPLHF,TGTGCCAGCAGTCTCCCCCCGGGGGCCGCCACACCCCTCCACTTT